This entry lists 18 T cell receptor beta chains sequenced from one sample in a study of blood T cell repertoires in COVID-19. TCRdb's table, derived via immunoSEQ multiplex PCR, lists solely in-frame clones and lacks some. The repertoire holds about 380,000 clones, with 70% to 90% as singletons. The specimen was PBMCs or T cells enriched from blood (not recorded which). All receptors come from a man younger than 40 who had recovered from COVID-19.

The gene calls are TRBV12-5 and TRBJ1-1; 7 bases match TRBD1. This CDR3 has 14 amino acids. Germline V lookup: CDR1 LGHNT, CDR2 FRNRAP. V lost 1 base to trimming and J lost 3 bases; unmatched junction nucleotides: 2. In DNA form, the CDR3 reads TGTGCTAGTGGTTTGGCGGGACAGCACACTGAAGCTTTCTTT. Translated, it gives CASGLAGQHTEAFF. The full variable domain, rest sourced from reference TRBV12-5 and TRBJ1-1, is DARVTQTPRHKVTEMGQEVTMRCQPILGHNTVFWYRQTMMQGLELLAYFRNRAPLDDSGMPKDRFSAEMPDATLATLKIQPSEPRDSAVYFCASGLAGQHTEAFFGQGTRLTVV.

The rearrangement joins TRBV14 to TRBJ1-1; 7 bases match TRBD1. There are 14 residues in the CDR3. Germline loops: CDR1 SGHDN, CDR2 FVKESK. V shed 5 bases, J shed 1 base, and the junction held 4 bases outside the gene matches. This CDR3 is CASSFRQGNTEAFF. CDR3 sequence (DNA): TGTGCCAGCAGCTTCCGACAGGGGAACACTGAAGCTTTCTTT.

The V gene is TRBV5-6, the J gene TRBJ2-7; 8 bases match TRBD1. V shed 3 bases and J 5 bases; nucleotides not matched to a gene: 13. In germline, CDR1 is SGHDT, CDR2 YYEEEE. The CDR3 contains 16 residues. DNA for the CDR3: TGTGCCAGCAGCTCGATCCAGGTGGACAGGGTTAACGAGCAGTACTTC. As protein: CASSSIQVDRVNEQYF.

The rearrangement joins TRBV7-9 to TRBJ1-1; TRBD1 is a possible D gene (5 bases). The CDR3 sequence is 13 residues long. Germline V CDR1 and CDR2: SEHNR, FQNEAQ (reference sequence). Trimming left V 2 bases short and J 7 bases short, with 11 bases between. The CDR3 is CASSLKGVVEAFF. In DNA form, the CDR3 reads TGTGCCAGCAGCTTAAAAGGGGTAGTTGAAGCTTTCTTT.

The chain employs TRBV5-4 and TRBJ1-3, with 7 bases matching TRBD1. The CDR3 is 16 amino acids. With V trimmed by 9 bases and J by 0 bases, 12 bases remained unmatched. CDR1 and CDR2 (germline): SGHNT, YYREEE (reference sequence). The CDR3 region is CAITTDRQGSGNTIYF. For the CDR3, the DNA is TGTGCCATAACTACCGACAGACAGGGCTCTGGAAACACCATATATTTT.

The V and J genes are TRBV29-1 and TRBJ1-4; D call uncertain. The germline V gene encodes CDR1 SQVTM and CDR2 ANQGSEA. This CDR3 comprises 12 residues. Between the trimmed V and J ends, which lost 4 bases and 6 bases, there was a span of 9 bases. The CDR3 protein is CSVVRPDEKLFF. The DNA for the CDR3 is TGCAGCGTTGTCAGGCCAGATGAAAAACTGTTTTTT.

This clone was counted once. The chain joins TRBV2 to TRBJ1-6, with D unresolved. CDR3 length: 15 residues. The V gene lost 5 bases and the J gene lost 10 bases, with 18 bases spanning the gap. CDR1 and CDR2 (germline): SNHLY, FYNNEI. CDR3 protein: CASSYRTMLYSPLHF. The CDR3, as DNA: TGTGCCAGCAGTTACAGAACAATGTTATACTCACCCCTCCACTTT.

The chain has TRBV4-1 and TRBJ2-7, with 9 bases aligning to TRBD2. V lost 1 base and J lost 2; bases outside the gene matches: 6. This CDR3 spans 16 amino acids. Germline-derived CDR1 and CDR2 are MGHRA and YSYEKL. CDR3 residues: CASSQVRLAGTYEQYF. The CDR3 DNA reads TGCGCCAGCAGCCAAGTCAGGCTAGCGGGGACCTACGAGCAGTACTTC.

The chain uses TRBV9 and TRBJ1-1; tentatively, D is TRBD1 (5 bases). This CDR3 spans 16 amino acids. Germline CDR1 and CDR2: SGDLS and YYNGEE. The V gene lost 3 bases and the J gene lost 5 bases, with 20 bases spanning the gap. CDR3 residues: CASSEGWTFTRTEAFF. DNA for the CDR3: TGTGCCAGCAGCGAGGGGTGGACATTCACGAGGACTGAAGCTTTCTTT.

The chain recombines TRBV19 with TRBJ1-2; maybe TRBD1 (5 bases). The V gene's germline CDR1 is LNHDA and CDR2 SQIVND (reference sequence). Between the trimmed V and J ends, which lost 3 bases and 8 bases, there was a span of 13 bases. This CDR3 is 13 amino acids long. The CDR3 DNA sequence: TGTGCCAGTAGTATGGGGCCCCGCGGCGGCTACACCTTC. It encodes CASSMGPRGGYTF.

This chain uses TRBV12-3 or TRBV12-4 with TRBJ1-2; D may be TRBD1 (5 bases). The CDR3 length is 12 residues. Trimming left V 5 bases short and J 1 base short, with 5 bases between. CDR3 sequence: CASSRGNYGYTF. CDR3 DNA sequence: TGTGCCAGCAGTAGGGGTAACTATGGCTACACCTTC.

This chain uses TRBV29-1 with TRBJ1-2, with 10 bases lining up with TRBD1. Unmatched junction bases numbered 4, after V lost 6 bases and J lost 0 bases. This CDR3 spans 14 amino acids. CDR1 SQVTM and CDR2 ANQGSEA come from the germline V gene. CDR3 sequence: CSVGTGDTNYGYTF. CDR3 DNA: TGCAGCGTCGGGACAGGGGATACTAACTATGGCTACACCTTC.

This clone was found a few times. The gene calls are TRBV2 and TRBJ1-1, with a weak D call TRBD1 (6 bases). Germline V gene lookup returns CDR1 SNHLY and CDR2 FYNNEI. The CDR3 runs 13 residues. Trimming cost V 6 bases and J 5 bases, with 13 bases left between them. Written as DNA, the CDR3 is TGTGCCAGCAGAACAGGGCCGCGGACTGAAGCTTTCTTT. Encoded protein: CASRTGPRTEAFF.

The chain joins TRBV7-8 to TRBJ1-1; TRBD1 is a possible D gene (5 bases). Germline CDR1 SGHVS, CDR2 FQNEAQ. The CDR3 spans 13 residues. Trimming cost V 2 bases and J 7 bases, with 11 bases left between them. This CDR3 reads CASSLQGSIEAFF. CDR3 bases: TGTGCCAGCAGCTTACAGGGAAGCATTGAAGCTTTCTTT.

This clone was seen once. The sample has other DNA sequences that encode this CDR3 too. The rearrangement joins TRBV27 to TRBJ1-2; TRBD1 agrees at 7 bases. Germline V gives CDR1 MNHEY, CDR2 SMNVEV (reference sequence). The J segment lost 2 bases and the V segment lost 3 bases, leaving 0 bases of the junction unmatched. The CDR3 length is 13 residues. The CDR3, as DNA: TGTGCCAGCAGTTTGGGACAGAACTATGGCTACACCTTC. Amino acids: CASSLGQNYGYTF.

V and J are TRBV30 and TRBJ1-6, with 7 bases fitting TRBD1. In germline, CDR1 is GTSNPN, CDR2 SVGIG (reference sequence). V was clipped by 3 bases and J by 8 bases; unmatched bases: 7. The CDR3 is 14 amino acids. In DNA form, the CDR3 reads TGTGCCTGGAGGCACAGGGGCTTGGATTCACCCCTCCACTTT. This gives the protein CAWRHRGLDSPLHF.

This clone was recorded once. V and J are TRBV30 and TRBJ1-5; D possibly corresponds to TRBD1 (6 bases). V dropped 3 bases and J dropped 7 bases, with 16 bases sitting between them. The CDR3 covers 14 residues. Germline CDR1 reads GTSNPN; CDR2 reads SVGIG (reference sequence). CDR3 sequence: CAWSITGRGQPQHF. CDR3 coding DNA: TGTGCCTGGAGCATAACAGGGAGAGGGCAGCCCCAGCATTTT. Together with reference TRBV30 and TRBJ1-5, the CDR3 gives the full variable domain: SQTIHQWPATLVQPVGSPLSLECTVEGTSNPNLYWYRQAAGRGLQLLFYSVGIGQISSEVPQNLSASRPQDRQFILSSKKLLLSDSGFYLCAWSITGRGQPQHFGDGTRLSIL.

The chain is built from TRBV4-3 and TRBJ1-2, with D maybe TRBD1 (6 bases). The CDR3 loop spans 17 amino acids. Germline CDR1 reads LGHNA; CDR2 reads YSLEER. V dropped 0 bases and J dropped 4 bases, with 18 bases sitting between them. In nucleotides, the CDR3 is TGCGCCAGCAGCCAAGATAGGAATCGGGGGGCCTTCTATGGCTACACCTTC. Amino acids: CASSQDRNRGAFYGYTF.